Included here is one T cell receptor (beta chain) sequence, with context. Its antigen remains unknown. The PCR made use of 60 Vbeta and 13 Jbeta primers. The method was immunoSEQ multiplex PCR; TCRdb's version includes in-frame clones alone and lacks a portion of them. The sample has some 130,000 clones; around 72% are singletons. This sample was taken from a study of cytomegalovirus exposure and HLA in healthy donors. General study findings and limits: With DRB1 most and HLA-C fewest, TCR association rates differed between HLA loci in a later analysis.

CDR3 size: 14 residues. In germline, CDR1 is SGDLS, CDR2 YYNGEE. V was clipped by 0 bases and J by 2 bases, with 9 bases between them. The J gene is TRBJ2-7, the V gene TRBV9; D is ambiguous. Material: PBMCs. The sequence was obtained from a woman aged 40 to 55 in good health and CMV-seronegative. This chain's CDR3 is CASSVAQTTYEQYF. DNA for the CDR3: TGTGCCAGCAGCGTAGCCCAGACAACCTACGAGCAGTACTTC.